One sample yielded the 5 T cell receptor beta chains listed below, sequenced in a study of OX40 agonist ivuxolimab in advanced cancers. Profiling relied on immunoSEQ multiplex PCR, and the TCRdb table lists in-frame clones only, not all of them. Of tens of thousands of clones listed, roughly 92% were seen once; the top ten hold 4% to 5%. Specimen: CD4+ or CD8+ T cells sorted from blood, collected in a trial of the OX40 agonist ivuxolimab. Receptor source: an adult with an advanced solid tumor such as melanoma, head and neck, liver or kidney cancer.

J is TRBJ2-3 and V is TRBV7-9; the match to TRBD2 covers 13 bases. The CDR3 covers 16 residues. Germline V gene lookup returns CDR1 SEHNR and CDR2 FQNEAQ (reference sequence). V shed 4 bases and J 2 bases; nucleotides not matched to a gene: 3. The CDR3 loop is CASSYGLAGVTDTQYF. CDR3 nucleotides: TGTGCCAGCAGCTACGGACTAGCGGGAGTCACAGATACGCAGTATTTT.

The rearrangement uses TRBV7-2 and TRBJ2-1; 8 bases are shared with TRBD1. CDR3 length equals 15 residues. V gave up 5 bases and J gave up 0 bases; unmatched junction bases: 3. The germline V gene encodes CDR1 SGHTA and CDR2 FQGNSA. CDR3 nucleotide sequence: TGTGCCAGCAGCGCTGACAGGGGCTCCTACAATGAGCAGTTCTTC. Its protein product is CASSADRGSYNEQFF. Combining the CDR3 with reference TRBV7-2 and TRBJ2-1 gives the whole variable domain GAGVSQSPSNKVTEKGKDVELRCDPISGHTALYWYRQSLGQGLEFLIYFQGNSAPDKSGLPSDRFSAERTGGSVSTLTIQRTQQEDSAVYLCASSADRGSYNEQFFGPGTRLTVL.

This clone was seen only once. Here the CDR3 reads CASSYSGRAGETQYF. CDR3 DNA sequence: TGCGCCAGCAGCTATAGCGGGAGGGCCGGGGAGACCCAGTACTTC. This chain uses TRBV5-1 with TRBJ2-5; TRBD2 matches 11 bases. With 3 bases clipped from V and 5 bases from J, the junction kept 6 bases outside the gene matches. Germline lookup yields CDR1 SGHRS and CDR2 YFSETQ. The CDR3 runs 15 residues.

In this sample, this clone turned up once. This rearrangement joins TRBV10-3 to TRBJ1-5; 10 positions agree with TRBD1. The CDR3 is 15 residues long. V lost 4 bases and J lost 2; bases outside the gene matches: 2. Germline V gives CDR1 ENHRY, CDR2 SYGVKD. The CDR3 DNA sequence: TGTGCCATCAGTGTAGGACAGGGGGGCAATCAGCCCCAGCATTTT. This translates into CAISVGQGGNQPQHF.

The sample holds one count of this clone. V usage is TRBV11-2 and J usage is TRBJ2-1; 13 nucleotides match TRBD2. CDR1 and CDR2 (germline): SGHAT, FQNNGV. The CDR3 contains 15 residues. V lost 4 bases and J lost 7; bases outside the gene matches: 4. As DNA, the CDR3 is TGTGCCAGCAGCTCGCAACTAGCGGGGGGGAATGAGCAGTTCTTC. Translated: CASSSQLAGGNEQFF.